Sequencing of this T cell receptor beta chain was carried out in a study of blood T cell repertoires in COVID-19. At the level of the study: PBMCs, B-cell-depleted T cells, or T cells provided the cDNA or gDNA that made up the material.

In the authors' methods: Reference gene primer amplification gave estimated nucleated cell counts. Sequenced by immunoSEQ multiplex PCR; TCRdb stores in-frame clones only, minus some. The V and J calls and the clone size are those of that table, but D and trimming were determined from the DNA. The sample lists more than 15,000 clones, roughly 90% occurring once. The TCR originated in a woman in her sixties with active COVID-19. The sequenced sample was peripheral blood.

CDR3 loop: CAISKSIEAGELFF. The CDR3 DNA follows: TGTGCCATCAGCAAGTCTATCGAAGCCGGGGAGCTGTTTTTT. The rearrangement uses TRBV10-3 and TRBJ2-2; D ambiguous. The CDR3 is 14 residues long. V dropped 6 bases and J dropped 6 bases, with 14 bases sitting between them. CDR1 ENHRY and CDR2 SYGVKD come from the germline V gene.